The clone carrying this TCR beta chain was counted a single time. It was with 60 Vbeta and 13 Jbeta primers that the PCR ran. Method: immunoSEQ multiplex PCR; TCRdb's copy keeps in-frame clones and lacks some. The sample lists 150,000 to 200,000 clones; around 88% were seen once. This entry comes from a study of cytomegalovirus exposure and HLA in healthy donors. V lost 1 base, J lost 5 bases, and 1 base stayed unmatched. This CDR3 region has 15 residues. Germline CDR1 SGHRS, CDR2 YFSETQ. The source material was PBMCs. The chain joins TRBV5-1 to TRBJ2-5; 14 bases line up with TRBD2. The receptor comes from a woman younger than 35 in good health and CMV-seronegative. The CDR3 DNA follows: TGCGCCAGCAGCTTGAGACTAGCGGGAGGGGAGACCCAGTACTTC. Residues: CASSLRLAGGETQYF.